This T cell receptor beta chain was sequenced in a study of Ad26.COV2.S vaccination and SARS-CoV-2 variants. Whole-study findings and limits: It was reported that spike-specific CD8+ and CD4+ T cell responses were substantially broad after vaccination.

Germline V gives CDR1 SEHNR, CDR2 FQNEAQ (reference sequence). V gave up 3 bases and J gave up 0 bases, with 5 bases separating them. The length of the CDR3 is 14 residues. Generated by immunoSEQ multiplex PCR, the TCRdb table keeps only in-frame clones and is missing some. The sample has some 350,000 clones, about 92% seen once. Turning to this clone: Its antigen is currently unknown.

The chain links TRBV7-9 to TRBJ1-4; D is undetermined. This specimen consisted of peripheral blood, obtained after recovery from COVID-19. The clonotype originates from a human donor who had recovered from COVID-19. The CDR3, as DNA: TGTGCCAGCAGCTTTTCACCAACTAATGAAAAACTGTTTTTT. Its protein is CASSFSPTNEKLFF.